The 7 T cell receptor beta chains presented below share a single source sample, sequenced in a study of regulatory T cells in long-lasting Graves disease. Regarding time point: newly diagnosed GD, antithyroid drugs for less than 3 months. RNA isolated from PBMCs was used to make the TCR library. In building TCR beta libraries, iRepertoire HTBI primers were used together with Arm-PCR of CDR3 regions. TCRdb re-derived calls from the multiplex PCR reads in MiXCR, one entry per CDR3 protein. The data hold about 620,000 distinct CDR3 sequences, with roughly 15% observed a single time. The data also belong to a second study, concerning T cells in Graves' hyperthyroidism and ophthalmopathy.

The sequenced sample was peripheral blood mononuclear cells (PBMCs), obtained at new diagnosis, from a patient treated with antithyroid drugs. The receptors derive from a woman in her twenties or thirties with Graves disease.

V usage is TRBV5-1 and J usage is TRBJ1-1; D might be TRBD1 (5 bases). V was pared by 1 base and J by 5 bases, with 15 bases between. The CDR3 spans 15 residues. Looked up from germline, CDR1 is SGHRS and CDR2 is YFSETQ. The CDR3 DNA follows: TGCGCCAGCAGCTTGACCATCGGCGGGGGAACTGAAGCTTTCTTT. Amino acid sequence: CASSLTIGGGTEAFF.

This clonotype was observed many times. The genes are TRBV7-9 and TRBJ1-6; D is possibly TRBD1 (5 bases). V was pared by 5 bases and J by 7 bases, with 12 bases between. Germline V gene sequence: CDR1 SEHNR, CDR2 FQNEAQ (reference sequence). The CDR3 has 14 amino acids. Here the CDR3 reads CASSMGQVNSPLHF. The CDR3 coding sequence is TGTGCCAGCAGCATGGGGCAGGTCAATTCACCCCTCCACTTT.

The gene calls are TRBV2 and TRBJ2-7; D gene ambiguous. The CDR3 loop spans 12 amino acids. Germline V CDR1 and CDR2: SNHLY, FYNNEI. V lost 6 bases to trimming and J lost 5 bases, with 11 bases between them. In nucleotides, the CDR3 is TGTGCCAGCAGACTGATTGGGGACGAGCAGTACTTC. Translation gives CASRLIGDEQYF.

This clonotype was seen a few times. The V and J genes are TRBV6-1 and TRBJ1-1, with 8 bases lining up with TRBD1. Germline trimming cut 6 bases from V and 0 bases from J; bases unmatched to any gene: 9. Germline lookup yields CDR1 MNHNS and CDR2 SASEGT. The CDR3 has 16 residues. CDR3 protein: CASSFTGTGLNTEAFF. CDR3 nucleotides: TGTGCCAGCAGCTTTACCGGGACAGGTTTGAACACTGAAGCTTTCTTT.

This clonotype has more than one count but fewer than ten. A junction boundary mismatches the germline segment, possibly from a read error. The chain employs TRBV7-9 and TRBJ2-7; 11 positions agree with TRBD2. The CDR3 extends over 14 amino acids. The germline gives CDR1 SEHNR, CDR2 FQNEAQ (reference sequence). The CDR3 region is CASSLAGGQYEQYF. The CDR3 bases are TGTGCCAGCAGCCTAGCGGGAGGCCAGTACGAGCAGTACTTC.

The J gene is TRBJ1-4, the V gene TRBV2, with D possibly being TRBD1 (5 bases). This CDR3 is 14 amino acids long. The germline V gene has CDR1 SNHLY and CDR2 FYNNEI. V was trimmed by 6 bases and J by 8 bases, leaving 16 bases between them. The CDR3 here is CASRTRTLEEKLFF. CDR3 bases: TGTGCCAGCAGGACCAGGACACTTGAGGAAAAACTGTTTTTT.

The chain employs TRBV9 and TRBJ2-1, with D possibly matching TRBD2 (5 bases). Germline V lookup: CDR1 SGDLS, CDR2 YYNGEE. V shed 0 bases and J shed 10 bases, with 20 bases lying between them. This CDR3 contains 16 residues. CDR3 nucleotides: TGTGCCAGCAGCGTAGAACTGCTCCCTGGAGGCGGGGAGCAGTTCTTC. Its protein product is CASSVELLPGGGEQFF.